This TCR beta chain is drawn from a study of blood T cell repertoires in COVID-19. The ends lost 5 bases at V and 4 bases at J; junction bases unmatched: 8. In germline, CDR1 is LNHDA, CDR2 SQIVND (reference sequence). The CDR3 runs to 15 residues. In the authors' workflow: Amplification with reference gene primers provided the estimates of nucleated cell counts. Profiling relied on immunoSEQ multiplex PCR, and the TCRdb table lists in-frame clones only, not all of them. V and J calls and clone size are copied from that table; D and trimming were computed from the DNA. The table shows 90,000 to 130,000 clones, with around 90% occurring only once.

Sequenced sample: peripheral blood. The sequence was collected from a human donor in a cohort sampled during active COVID-19. The chain joins TRBV19 to TRBJ2-1; 7 bases line up with TRBD1. CDR3 bases: TGTGCCAGTAGTCCCCGCGACAGGGCTTACAATGAGCAGTTCTTC. It yields the protein CASSPRDRAYNEQFF.